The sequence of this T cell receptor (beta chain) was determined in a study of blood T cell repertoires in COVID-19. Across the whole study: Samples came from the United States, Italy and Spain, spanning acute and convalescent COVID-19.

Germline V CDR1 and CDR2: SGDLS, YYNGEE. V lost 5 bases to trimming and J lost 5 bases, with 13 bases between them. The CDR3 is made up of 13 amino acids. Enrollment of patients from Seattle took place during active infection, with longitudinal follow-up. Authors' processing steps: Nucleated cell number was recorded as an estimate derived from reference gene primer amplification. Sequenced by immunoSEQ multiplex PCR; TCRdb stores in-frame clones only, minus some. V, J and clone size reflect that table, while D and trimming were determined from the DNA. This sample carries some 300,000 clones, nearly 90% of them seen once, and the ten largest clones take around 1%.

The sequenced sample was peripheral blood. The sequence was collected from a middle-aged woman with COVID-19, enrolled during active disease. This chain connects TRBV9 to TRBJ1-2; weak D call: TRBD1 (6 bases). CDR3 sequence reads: CASSPNQGYGYTF. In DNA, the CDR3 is TGTGCCAGCAGTCCTAATCAGGGGTATGGCTACACCTTC.